A selection of T cell receptor beta chains follows, all from one sample in a study of blood T cell repertoires in COVID-19. Some clones are missing from TCRdb's copy, which holds only in-frame ones; the method was immunoSEQ multiplex PCR. The repertoire has about 280,000 clones, 75% to 90% of them found once; the top ten carry about 2.5%. The material sequenced was PBMCs or T cells enriched from blood (not recorded which). The receptors originated from a woman in her forties or fifties who had recovered from COVID-19. The CDR3 runs from the conserved cysteine through the conserved F or W. A D gene is named only where the DNA matches it firmly. Clone size is not always given. Where it is, it says once, few, many or a class for expanded clones.

CDR3 protein,CDR3 DNA,J gene,D gene,V gene,clone size
CASSLTRQNTGELFF,TGCGCCAGCAGCTTAACCAGGCAGAACACCGGGGAGCTGTTTTTT,TRBJ2-2,NA,TRBV5-1,NA
CASILPSTGAGYTF,TGTGCCAGCATCCTTCCTTCGACAGGGGCTGGCTACACCTTC,TRBJ1-2,TRBD1,TRBV6-5,NA
CASSWASGSPLHF,TGTGCCAGCAGTTGGGCATCGGGATCACCCCTCCACTTT,TRBJ1-6,NA,TRBV27,NA
CASSLVPSQQPQHF,TGTGCCAGCAGCTTAGTCCCATCACAGCAGCCCCAGCATTTT,TRBJ1-5,NA,TRBV7-2,NA
CASSMAGGNTEAFF,TGTGCCAGTAGTATGGCTGGCGGGAACACTGAAGCTTTCTTT,TRBJ1-1,NA,TRBV19,NA
CASSLGGSNQETQYF,TGTGCCAGCAGCTTAGGGGGCTCCAACCAAGAGACCCAGTACTTC,TRBJ2-5,NA,TRBV7-7,NA
CAWSVVPRETQYF,TGTGCCTGGAGTGTTGTCCCCCGGGAGACCCAGTACTTC,TRBJ2-5,NA,TRBV30,NA
CASSPRQGGEAFF,TGTGCCAGCAGCCCGAGACAGGGCGGTGAAGCTTTCTTT,TRBJ1-1,TRBD1,TRBV11-2,NA
CASSLAGAGTDTQYF,TGTGCCAGCAGCTTAGCTGGGGCGGGCACAGATACGCAGTATTTT,TRBJ2-3,NA,TRBV7-8,once
CASSLARASTGELFF,TGTGCCAGCAGCTTGGCCAGGGCCTCGACCGGGGAGCTGTTTTTT,TRBJ2-2,NA,TRBV5-5,few
CASSLRGRPGDQPQHF,TGTGCCAGCAGTTTAAGGGGACGACCAGGGGATCAGCCCCAGCATTTT,TRBJ1-5,NA,TRBV27,NA
CASSPGTGQSYEQYF,TGTGCCAGCAGCCCCGGGACAGGGCAATCCTACGAGCAGTACTTC,TRBJ2-7,TRBD1,TRBV5-4,NA
CASSLDAGQFTGYTF,TGCGCCAGCAGCTTGGATGCGGGCCAGTTCACTGGCTACACCTTC,TRBJ1-2,NA,TRBV5-1,NA
CASSARTVQETQYF,TGTGCCAGCAGCGCCCGGACAGTCCAAGAGACCCAGTACTTC,TRBJ2-5,NA,TRBV7-9,NA
CASSTRGVGELFF,TGTGCCAGTAGTACCAGGGGGGTCGGGGAGCTGTTTTTT,TRBJ2-2,NA,TRBV19,NA
CASSLPGQGSEAFF,TGTGCCAGCAGCCTCCCCGGCCAGGGGAGTGAAGCTTTCTTT,TRBJ1-1,NA,TRBV7-9,NA
CASSLNPGLAGGTDTQYF,TGTGCCAGCAGCTTAAATCCGGGACTAGCGGGGGGCACAGATACGCAGTATTTT,TRBJ2-3,TRBD2,TRBV7-2,NA
CASSEWSYEQYF,TGTGCCAGCAGTGAATGGAGCTACGAGCAGTACTTC,TRBJ2-7,NA,TRBV25-1,NA
CASSQTGGVNQPQHF,TGTGCCAGCAGCCAGACAGGGGGGGTCAATCAGCCCCAGCATTTT,TRBJ1-5,TRBD1,TRBV7-8,NA
CASSITGSSYEQYF,TGCGCCAGCAGTATAACCGGGAGTTCCTACGAGCAGTACTTC,TRBJ2-7,NA,TRBV4-1,few
CASSPRPGQRSYEQYF,TGTGCCAGTAGTCCCCGACCGGGACAGCGCTCCTACGAGCAGTACTTC,TRBJ2-7,TRBD1,TRBV19,NA
CASSGQAVSPLHF,TGTGCCAGCAGTGGGCAGGCTGTTTCACCCCTCCACTTT,TRBJ1-6,NA,TRBV9,NA
CASSQNAGEGNIQYF,TGCGCCAGCAGCCAAAACGCGGGAGAAGGAAACATTCAGTACTTC,TRBJ2-4,TRBD2,TRBV4-1,NA
CASSLGLAGGNTGELFF,TGTGCCAGCAGCTTAGGACTAGCGGGGGGGAACACCGGGGAGCTGTTTTTT,TRBJ2-2,TRBD2,TRBV7-9,NA
CASSLEGTGRFLDEKLFF,TGTGCCAGCAGCTTAGAAGGGACAGGGAGGTTTTTAGATGAAAAACTGTTTTTT,TRBJ1-4,TRBD1,TRBV7-8,few